This entry features one TCR beta chain sequence. Its antigen is still unknown. This CDR3 is built from 14 residues. V lost 3 bases and J lost 1, with 12 bases in between. Germline CDR1 is DFQATT and CDR2 is SNEGSKA (reference sequence). The sample originates from a study of CD8+CD57+ T cells in acquired aplastic anemia. Across the study: DNA per sorted CD4+ or CD8+ sample ranged roughly 0.18 to 30 ug, averaging around 3 ug.

Selection for sequencing was limited to patients who had shown CD8+CD57+ cell expansion by flow cytometry. All patients had severe acquired aplastic anemia. The template for TCR beta VDJ and CDR3 sequence profiling was genomic DNA. MiXCR was run by TCRdb on the reads, yielding one entry per CDR3 protein. The sample has 80,000 to 100,000 distinct CDR3 sequences, 55% to 75% seen once. The study's findings and limits: In CD8+ cells, Simpson's diversity showed no significant difference between patients and controls. Patients and controls shared 25 to 35 CD8+ CDR3 sequences, highly expressed in patients.

This rearrangement joins TRBV20-1 to TRBJ2-5, with D unclear. The sample consisted of sorted CD4+, CD8+, or CD8+CD57+ T cells (not recorded which) from PBMCs. This clonotype was sampled from a human donor with aplastic anemia. The CDR3 DNA is TGCAGTGCTAGCACGTACAGAGCCCAAGAGACCCAGTACTTC. This sequence encodes CSASTYRAQETQYF.